The 14 T cell receptor beta chains below all came from one sample that was sequenced in a study of identical twins. TCRdb re-analysed the 5' RACE reads in MiXCR, keeping a single row per CDR3 protein. The sample lists some 500,000 distinct CDR3 sequences, 7.5% to 10% seen once, with around 3% in the top ten. Another study also made use of these data, one on yellow fever vaccine responses in identical twins.

The sequenced sample consisted of PBMCs. The receptors originated from a young woman in good health.

V gene TRBV20-1 combines with J gene TRBJ2-7, with 11 bases lining up with TRBD1. V lost 5 bases and J lost 8; bases outside the gene matches: 14. The CDR3 is 15 residues long. CDR1 is DFQATT, CDR2 SNEGSKA, per germline (reference sequence). DNA of the CDR3: TGCAGTGCTGCCTCGGACAGGGGGCGTTGGGGCCAGCAGTACTTC. It encodes CSAASDRGRWGQQYF.

This clonotype occurred many times. V usage is TRBV3-1 and J usage is TRBJ1-4, with D maybe TRBD1 (5 bases). The CDR3 is 20 amino acids. V lost 2 bases, J lost 0 bases, and 22 bases lay in between. Germline values: CDR1 LGHDT, CDR2 YNNKEL (reference sequence). The CDR3 is CASSQKIGPGTGATNEKLFF. CDR3 DNA sequence: TGTGCCAGCAGCCAAAAAATTGGGCCAGGGACCGGGGCAACTAATGAAAAACTGTTTTTT. Complete variable domain (other parts from reference TRBV3-1 and TRBJ1-4): DTAVSQTPKYLVTQMGNDKSIKCEQNLGHDTMYWYKQDSKKFLKIMFSYNNKELIINETVPNRFSPKSPDKAHLNLHINSLELGDSAVYFCASSQKIGPGTGATNEKLFFGSGTQLSVL.

This clonotype was seen many times. The rearrangement joins TRBV4-3 to TRBJ2-5, with TRBD2 matching 8 bases. Germline V lookup: CDR1 LGHNA, CDR2 YSLEER. The CDR3 is made up of 16 amino acids. J gave up 5 bases and V 2 bases, and 10 bases lay outside the gene matches. In nucleotides, the CDR3 is TGCGCCAGCAGCCAATTAACAGCGGGAGCATTTGAGACCCAGTACTTC. Its translation is CASSQLTAGAFETQYF.

V and J are TRBV7-2 and TRBJ2-7; the match to TRBD2 covers 11 bases. This CDR3 region has 16 residues. J lost 2 bases, V lost 5 bases, and 8 bases had no gene match. Germline loops: CDR1 SGHTA, CDR2 FQGNSA. CDR3 DNA sequence: TGTGCCAGCAGCAAATGGGCTAGCGGGGGGACCTACGAGCAGTACTTC. Protein product: CASSKWASGGTYEQYF.

This clonotype has a handful of counts. This rearrangement joins TRBV7-2 to TRBJ2-2; D remains unclear. CDR3 size: 11 residues. The V end lost 5 bases, the J end lost 9 bases, and 7 bases lay between the germline ends. Germline CDR1 is SGHTA and CDR2 is FQGNSA. Here the CDR3 reads CASSQARELFF. CDR3 DNA sequence: TGTGCCAGCAGCCAAGCCAGGGAGCTGTTTTTT.

The chain joins TRBV12-3 or TRBV12-4 to TRBJ1-2, with 7 bases fitting TRBD1. This CDR3 is 14 amino acids long. V lost 6 bases, J lost 0 bases, and 4 bases stayed unmatched. CDR3 region: CASSWDSTNYGYTF. For the CDR3, the DNA is TGTGCCAGCAGCTGGGACAGTACTAACTATGGCTACACCTTC.

This clonotype has a count of ten or more. V usage is TRBV7-3 and J usage is TRBJ2-7; 7 nucleotides line up with TRBD1. The CDR3 totals 14 residues. Germline V lookup: CDR1 SGHTA, CDR2 FQGTGA. The V gene end was trimmed by 1 base and the J gene end by 0 bases; junction bases not matched to a gene: 0. In nucleotides, the CDR3 is TGTGCCAGCAGCTTAAAGGGGGCCTCCTACGAGCAGTACTTC. Translating it yields CASSLKGASYEQYF. The variable domain in full, completed from reference TRBV7-3 and TRBJ2-7, reads GAGVSQTPSNKVTEKGKYVELRCDPISGHTALYWYRQSLGQGPEFLIYFQGTGAADDSGLPNDRFFAVRPEGSVSTLKIQRTERGDSAVYLCASSLKGASYEQYFGPGTRLTVT.

This chain links TRBV3-1 with TRBJ2-7; D uncertain. This CDR3 comprises 14 residues. Between the trimmed V and J ends, which lost 4 bases and 5 bases, there was a span of 15 bases. Germline V CDR1 and CDR2: LGHDT, YNNKEL (reference sequence). CDR3 sequence (DNA): TGTGCCAGCAGCCCTGCAAACCGGGTACACGAGCAGTACTTC. Its translation is CASSPANRVHEQYF.

The chain has TRBV24-1 and TRBJ2-2, with 8 bases matching TRBD2. Germline assignment: CDR1 KGHDR and CDR2 SFDVKD. This CDR3 has 16 amino acids. V lost 4 bases to trimming and J lost 4 bases; unmatched junction nucleotides: 7. The CDR3 nucleotides read TGTGCCACCAGTGAAATAGCGGGATGGAGCACCGGGGAGCTGTTTTTT. This encodes CATSEIAGWSTGELFF.

The sample holds a few counts of this clonotype. This chain joins TRBV27 and TRBJ1-6, with TRBD1 as a possible D gene (6 bases). CDR1 is MNHEY, CDR2 SMNVEV, per germline (reference sequence). V was trimmed by 8 bases and J by 4 bases, leaving 15 bases between them. CDR3 length: 15 amino acids. CDR3 in amino acids: CASGGGGRYNSPLHF. CDR3 nucleotides: TGTGCCAGCGGAGGGGGGGGCCGGTATAATTCACCCCTCCACTTT.

This clonotype was seen at least ten times. V gene TRBV5-1 combines with J gene TRBJ2-1; D gene ambiguous. V dropped 2 bases and J dropped 4 bases, with 13 bases sitting between them. The CDR3 covers 15 residues. Per germline, CDR1 SGHRS and CDR2 YFSETQ. Here the CDR3 DNA reads TGCGCCAGCAGCTTTAGACCGGGCGCTTACAATGAGCAGTTCTTC. Its protein product is CASSFRPGAYNEQFF.

Notes on this clonotype: A junction end diverges from the germline sequence, so it may reflect a read error. J is TRBJ2-7 and V is TRBV3-1; 12 nucleotides agree with TRBD2. The CDR3 extends over 18 amino acids. The germline V gene encodes CDR1 LGHDT and CDR2 YNNKEL (reference sequence). Written as DNA, the CDR3 is TGTGCCTGCAGTCCACACTTCGGACTAGCGGGGAGCTCCTACGAGCAGTACTTC. It encodes CACSPHFGLAGSSYEQYF.

This clonotype was recorded at least ten times. V and J are TRBV29-1 and TRBJ2-1; D is unresolved. The V end was cut by 3 bases, the J end by 0 bases, with 9 bases between. The CDR3 totals 14 residues. Germline lookup yields CDR1 SQVTM and CDR2 ANQGSEA. CDR3 sequence (DNA): TGCAGCGTTGACGACACGAGCTCCTACAATGAGCAGTTCTTC. It specifies CSVDDTSSYNEQFF.

In its sample, this clonotype was seen a few times. The chain recombines TRBV5-1 with TRBJ2-3; D gene uncertain. CDR3 length equals 14 residues. Trimming left V 1 base short and J 4 bases short, with 10 bases between. The germline V gene encodes CDR1 SGHRS and CDR2 YFSETQ. The CDR3 region has the DNA TGCGCCAGCAGCTTGAGGTCAAACCCAGATACGCAGTATTTT. Translating gives CASSLRSNPDTQYF.